These T cell receptor beta chains were read from a single sample in a study of Ad26.COV2.S vaccination and SARS-CoV-2 variants. Profiling relied on immunoSEQ multiplex PCR, and the TCRdb table lists in-frame clones only, not all of them. The repertoire holds 350,000 to 550,000 clones, with roughly 87% as singletons. The source was peripheral blood, collected in a trial of Ad26.COV2.S vaccine versus placebo. These TCRs come from a person aged 18-65 years who received the Ad26.COV2.S COVID-19 vaccine or a placebo. CDR3s include the opening cysteine and the closing phenylalanine or tryptophan. The D gene is left open where the match is weak. The size field is filled for only some rows; it gives once, few, many or a size class.

12,-,TRBD1,TRBV11-3,TRBJ1-2,CASSRTGIGYTF,TGTGCCAGCAGCCGGACAGGGATCGGCTACACCTTC
17,-,-,TRBV15,TRBJ2-7,CATSRGGTFGTFYEQYF,TGTGCCACCAGCAGAGGCGGAACCTTCGGGACCTTCTACGAGCAGTACTTC
12,-,-,TRBV7-9,TRBJ1-4,CASSLLGEKLFF,TGTGCCAGCAGCCTCCTCGGGGAAAAACTGTTTTTT
12,-,-,TRBV19,TRBJ1-2,CASSISGDGYTF,TGTGCCAGTAGTATCTCAGGGGATGGCTACACCTTC
13,-,-,TRBV7-3,TRBJ1-1,CASSSSRDTEAFF,TGTGCCAGCAGCTCCAGCCGGGACACTGAAGCTTTCTTT
15,-,-,TRBV5-1,TRBJ2-7,CASSLATGAPYEQYF,TGCGCCAGCAGCTTGGCCACCGGGGCGCCCTACGAGCAGTACTTC
15,-,-,TRBV25-1,TRBJ1-1,CASSEYGGTHTEAFF,TGTGCCAGCAGTGAATATGGAGGGACCCACACTGAAGCTTTCTTT
15,once,-,TRBV6-1,TRBJ1-4,CASSERVPRIEKLFF,TGTGCCAGCAGTGAACGGGTACCCCGGATTGAAAAACTGTTTTTT
11,-,-,TRBV6-5,TRBJ1-6,CASSSNSPLHF,TGTGCCAGCAGTTCCAATTCACCCCTCCACTTT
14,-,-,TRBV28,TRBJ2-3,CASSYGGSTDTQYF,TGTGCCAGCAGCTACGGGGGTTCCACAGATACGCAGTATTTT
14,-,-,TRBV5-5,TRBJ1-1,CASSALGGRTEAFF,TGTGCCAGCAGCGCGTTGGGGGGGAGGACTGAAGCTTTCTTT
11,-,TRBD1,TRBV11-3,TRBJ1-2,CASQGAYGYTF,TGTGCCAGCCAGGGGGCCTATGGCTACACCTTC